This T cell receptor (beta chain) was identified in a study of early T cells in non-severe SARS-CoV-2 infection (dated by TCRdb to the early 2020s). A note on the overall study: Because TCR sequencing relied on bulk RNA taken from unsorted whole blood, pairing of alpha and beta chains was not possible. The investigation overall reported the following: Matching against VDJdb was skewed toward anti-spike CD8 responses, likely underestimated virus-specific expansions, and missed private and CD4 specificities.

CDR1 and CDR2 are read off the germline V gene as SGHRS and YFSETQ. From the cysteine up to the phenylalanine, the CDR3 has a length of 14 residues. Solely the CDR3 DNA is kept, with 42 bases framed from the first base. Trimming removed 4 bases from V and 7 bases from J, leaving 18 bases between the germline ends. This clonotype showed up just a few times. The target of this receptor is not known. The input lacks base qualities; no much larger clone sits a single base away. The study was a case-control design nested within a healthcare worker cohort in London, UK, with weekly nasopharyngeal swab PCR tests and blood sampling. Between 23 and 31 March 2020, the week of the UK lockdown, healthcare workers were enrolled and then followed up weekly for as long as 16 weeks. Library method: 5' RACE. The run used a NextSeq 500. To correct for sequencing error and PCR bias, the TCR library protocol tagged individual cDNA molecules with unique molecular identifiers. Both TCR alpha and beta chains were sequenced, and tight co-correlation was observed between alpha and beta sequence abundances in each sample. The paper's processing steps were these. Decombinator V4 was used to annotate TCR sequences for V gene, J gene and CDR3. Expanded TCRs were defined as changing significantly between any two time points under a Poisson model with p below 0.0001. Abundances of TCRs were expressed as counts per million after normalisation to the total number of TCRs sequenced in each sample. MAIT TCRs were defined by TRAV1-2 paired with TRAJ12, TRAJ20 or TRAJ33, and iNKT TCRs by TRAV10 paired with TRAJ18. VDJdb, accessed on 1 November 2021, was searched for TCRs annotated for CMV, EBV and SARS-CoV-2, and TCRs annotated for more than one antigen were excluded. TCRdb passed the public sequencing reads through fastp at Q25 and MiXCR, retaining productive beta sequences. Every entry covers one CDR3 protein and lists the most common genes and DNA from its rows. The V and J calls were not made by the authors but by TCRdb's processing. This sample is represented by roughly 65,000 distinct CDR3 sequences; roughly 10% of them were singletons. The top ten hold 6.4% of the sample.

The sequence is built from TRBV5-1 and TRBJ2-7, with TRBD1 as a weak D call on 7 bases. The source is an adult who was a healthcare worker with PCR-confirmed SARS-CoV-2 infection or an uninfected control (not recorded which). The sequencing input was whole blood. The CDR3 reads as follows: CASSIGQEGSEQYF. In nucleotide form, the sequence is TGCGCCAGCAGCATAGGACAGGAGGGGAGTGAGCAGTACTTC.